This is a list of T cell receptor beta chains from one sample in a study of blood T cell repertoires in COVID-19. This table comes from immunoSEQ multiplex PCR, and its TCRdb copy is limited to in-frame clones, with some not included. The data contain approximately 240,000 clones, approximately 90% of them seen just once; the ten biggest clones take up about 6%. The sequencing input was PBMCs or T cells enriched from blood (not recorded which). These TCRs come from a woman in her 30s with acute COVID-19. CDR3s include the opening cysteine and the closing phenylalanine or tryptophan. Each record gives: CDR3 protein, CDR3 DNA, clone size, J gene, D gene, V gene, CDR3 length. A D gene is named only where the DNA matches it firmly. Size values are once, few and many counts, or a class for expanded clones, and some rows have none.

cdr3_aa: CASSFYSTNTGELFF
cdr3_nt: TGTGCCAGCAGCTTTTACAGTACGAACACCGGGGAGCTGTTTTTT
clone_size: -
j_call: TRBJ2-2
d_call: -
v_call: TRBV5-4
cdr3_length: 15

cdr3_aa: CASNKAGPSRGNEQFF
cdr3_nt: TGTGCCAGTAACAAGGCTGGTCCCTCCCGGGGCAATGAGCAGTTCTTC
clone_size: -
j_call: TRBJ2-1
d_call: -
v_call: TRBV19
cdr3_length: 16

cdr3_aa: CASSLRDRHNEQFF
cdr3_nt: TGCGCCAGCAGCCTACGGGACAGGCACAATGAGCAGTTCTTC
clone_size: -
j_call: TRBJ2-1
d_call: TRBD1
v_call: TRBV4-1
cdr3_length: 14

cdr3_aa: CASSDGGSSYNEQFF
cdr3_nt: TGTGCCAGCAGTGATGGAGGGAGCTCCTACAATGAGCAGTTCTTC
clone_size: -
j_call: TRBJ2-1
d_call: -
v_call: TRBV6-1
cdr3_length: 15

cdr3_aa: CASSLMASGGSSYNEQFF
cdr3_nt: TGTGCCAGCAGCCTAATGGCTAGCGGGGGGAGCTCCTACAATGAGCAGTTCTTC
clone_size: -
j_call: TRBJ2-1
d_call: TRBD2
v_call: TRBV7-9
cdr3_length: 18

cdr3_aa: CASSEAQGLQPQHF
cdr3_nt: TGTGCCAGCAGTGAAGCGCAGGGGCTTCAGCCCCAGCATTTT
clone_size: -
j_call: TRBJ1-5
d_call: -
v_call: TRBV2
cdr3_length: 14

cdr3_aa: CASSGRDTIYF
cdr3_nt: TGTGCCAGCAGCGGCCGGGACACCATATATTTT
clone_size: -
j_call: TRBJ1-3
d_call: -
v_call: TRBV9
cdr3_length: 11

cdr3_aa: CASTANLVNTEAFF
cdr3_nt: TGCGCCAGCACCGCAAACCTAGTGAACACTGAAGCTTTCTTT
clone_size: -
j_call: TRBJ1-1
d_call: -
v_call: TRBV4-3
cdr3_length: 14

cdr3_aa: CASSVAGGIAYEQYF
cdr3_nt: TGTGCCAGCAGCGTCGCGGGAGGGATCGCCTACGAGCAGTACTTC
clone_size: -
j_call: TRBJ2-7
d_call: TRBD2
v_call: TRBV9
cdr3_length: 15

cdr3_aa: CATRLRGGTEAFF
cdr3_nt: TGTGCCACGCGGCTGAGGGGAGGGACTGAAGCTTTCTTT
clone_size: -
j_call: TRBJ1-1
d_call: -
v_call: TRBV6-5
cdr3_length: 13

cdr3_aa: CASSLTPGADTQYF
cdr3_nt: TGTGCCAGCAGCTTAACCCCGGGTGCAGATACGCAGTATTTT
clone_size: -
j_call: TRBJ2-3
d_call: -
v_call: TRBV7-2
cdr3_length: 14

cdr3_aa: CASSLGTPGELFF
cdr3_nt: TGCGCCAGCAGCCTAGGGACACCCGGGGAGCTGTTTTTT
clone_size: -
j_call: TRBJ2-2
d_call: -
v_call: TRBV4-3
cdr3_length: 13

cdr3_aa: CASRPQTGVTGELFF
cdr3_nt: TGTGCCAGCAGGCCCCAGACAGGGGTAACCGGGGAGCTGTTTTTT
clone_size: -
j_call: TRBJ2-2
d_call: TRBD1
v_call: TRBV27
cdr3_length: 15

cdr3_aa: CASSLVGGGPMDEQFF
cdr3_nt: TGTGCCAGCAGCTTAGTAGGCGGGGGGCCGATGGATGAGCAGTTCTTC
clone_size: -
j_call: TRBJ2-1
d_call: TRBD2
v_call: TRBV7-8
cdr3_length: 16

cdr3_aa: CASSSPTLLYNEQFF
cdr3_nt: TGTGCCAGCAGTTCCCCCACTCTTCTTTACAATGAGCAGTTCTTC
clone_size: once
j_call: TRBJ2-1
d_call: -
v_call: TRBV6-2/TRBV6-3
cdr3_length: 15

cdr3_aa: CASSPPAVTTYEQYF
cdr3_nt: TGTGCCAGCAGCCCCCCCGCGGTGACGACCTACGAGCAGTACTTC
clone_size: -
j_call: TRBJ2-7
d_call: -
v_call: TRBV6-5
cdr3_length: 15

cdr3_aa: CASSMEVNTGELFF
cdr3_nt: TGTGCCAGTAGTATGGAGGTAAACACCGGGGAGCTGTTTTTT
clone_size: -
j_call: TRBJ2-2
d_call: -
v_call: TRBV19
cdr3_length: 14